Reported below is one T cell receptor (beta chain). Its specificity is unknown. This specimen belongs to a study of T cell responses to AZD1222 COVID-19 vaccine. The study, taken as a whole, reports: Repertoires were obtained solely post-peak T cell response. At baseline, seropositivity was found in only six or seven AZD1222 recipients. Clonal diversity may have been underestimated, and the donors were mostly white British, with more females than males.

Analyses pooled second doses at about 4 or about 12 weeks. From germline, CDR1 is LNHDA and CDR2 SQIVND (reference sequence). This CDR3 region has 16 residues. Trimming at V came to 3 bases and at J to 1 base, leaving 7 bases not matched to a gene. Only in-frame clones appear in the TCRdb table, and some are missing; sequencing was by immunoSEQ multiplex PCR. Of roughly 170,000 clones listed, 94% are singletons. The rearrangement joins TRBV19 to TRBJ2-3, with TRBD2 identical over 7 bases. This sequence originates from an adult who received the AZD1222 COVID-19 vaccine. Source: peripheral blood, taken 28 days after the second AZD1222 dose. CDR3 residues: CASSILPLAGTDTQYF. The CDR3 DNA is TGTGCCAGTAGTATCCTACCGCTAGCGGGCACAGATACGCAGTATTTT. Filled out from reference TRBV19 and TRBJ2-3, the complete variable domain reads DGGITQSPKYLFRKEGQNVTLSCEQNLNHDAMYWYRQDPGQGLRLIYYSQIVNDFQKGDIAEGYSVSREKKESFPLTVTSAQKNPTAFYLCASSILPLAGTDTQYFGPGTRLTVL.